This T cell receptor (beta chain) was found in a study of T cell changes during pregnancy in multiple sclerosis (dated 2019 in TCRdb). Some background on the complete study: The study examined how the T cell repertoire changed over the course of pregnancy in women with multiple sclerosis.

The germline V gene supplies CDR1 KGHSH and CDR2 LQKENI. Relative to germline, V is missing 1 base and J is missing 3 bases, with 3 bases of the junction outside any gene match. The CDR3, cysteine through phenylalanine, is 15 amino acids long. The only DNA kept is the CDR3, 45 bases in frame from the first base. Library prep was done by the immunoSEQ multiplex PCR assay. TCRdb's version of the immuneACCESS table is confined to in-frame rearrangements and falls short of the full clone set. An unresolved V gene accounts for under half of the shortfall where checked; the remainder is of unknown origin. The sample table records about 38,000 clones; over 90% of these occur just once. The top ten clones comprise 0.39% of the sample. As to this clone: The antigen this receptor binds is unknown. Base quality data are lacking; no much larger clone is found one base away.

The TCR comes from a female donor with multiple sclerosis, enrolled in a pregnancy study. The sample was CD4+ T cells from peripheral blood mononuclear cells, taken in the second trimester of pregnancy. The sequence joins TRBV18 to TRBJ2-1; 7 bases in the junction line up with TRBD2. The encoded CDR3 is CASSPQGGNYNEQFF. The bases read TGTGCCAGCTCACCACAGGGAGGGAACTACAATGAGCAGTTCTTC.